This entry describes one T cell receptor (beta chain). Between the trimmed V and J ends, which lost 1 base and 5 bases, there was a span of 14 bases. Germline CDR1 and CDR2: GTSNPN and SVGIG (reference sequence). This CDR3 contains 14 residues. This specimen belongs to a study of cytomegalovirus exposure and HLA in healthy donors. Study background: A later analysis reported the roughly 130 validation repertoires used the same platform as the roughly 700 first-cohort repertoires.

Produced via immunoSEQ multiplex PCR; TCRdb's table is partial and in-frame only. Counted here are approximately 260,000 clones, roughly 85% occurring once; the ten biggest clones make up around 1%. This TCR was recovered from a young woman in good health and CMV-seronegative. Sequencing was performed on PBMCs. J is TRBJ2-5 and V is TRBV30, with a possible D match to TRBD2 (6 bases). The CDR3 loop is CAWSGRDGQETQYF. The CDR3 DNA sequence: TGTGCCTGGAGTGGGCGGGACGGCCAGGAGACCCAGTACTTC. Looking up the rest from reference TRBV30 and TRBJ2-5 gives the full variable domain: SQTIHQWPATLVQPVGSPLSLECTVEGTSNPNLYWYRQAAGRGLQLLFYSVGIGQISSEVPQNLSASRPQDRQFILSSKKLLLSDSGFYLCAWSGRDGQETQYFGPGTRLLVL.